Each of the 20 T cell receptor beta chains below was sequenced from the same sample in a study of blood T cell repertoires in COVID-19. Assay used: immunoSEQ multiplex PCR; TCRdb lists only in-frame clones, some missing. The sample contains about 120,000 clones, approximately 80% of which appear only once. Sequenced material: peripheral blood. These receptor sequences come from a woman aged 70-85 years with acute or convalescent COVID-19.

The rearrangement uses TRBV4-2 and TRBJ1-6; the match to TRBD1 covers 7 bases. The V segment lost 1 base and the J segment 7 bases; nucleotides outside the gene matches: 7. CDR3 size: 16 residues. Germline V gene data show CDR1 as LGHNA and CDR2 as YNFKEQ. The CDR3 reads CASSQAGGNRNSPLHF. The CDR3 nucleotides are TGTGCCAGCAGCCAAGCAGGGGGTAACAGGAATTCACCCCTCCACTTT.

This clone was detected only a few times. The gene calls are TRBV18 and TRBJ1-1, with D hard to call. Germline lookup yields CDR1 KGHSH and CDR2 LQKENI. The CDR3 is made up of 13 amino acids. Trimming cost V 0 bases and J 0 bases, with 2 bases left between them. CDR3 residues: CASSPPMNTEAFF. CDR3 bases: TGTGCCAGCTCACCACCCATGAACACTGAAGCTTTCTTT.

The chain couples TRBV5-1 to TRBJ2-5; tentative D call: TRBD2 (6 bases). CDR3 length equals 14 residues. V dropped 4 bases and J dropped 4 bases, with 14 bases sitting between them. Germline V gives CDR1 SGHRS, CDR2 YFSETQ. The CDR3 DNA follows: TGCGCCAGCAGCCAGCCCGGGAGTGGAGAGACCCAGTACTTC. It specifies CASSQPGSGETQYF.

The chain recombines TRBV5-4 with TRBJ2-1, with TRBD2 matching over 8 bases. Germline CDR1 and CDR2: SGHNT and YYREEE (reference sequence). V shed 4 bases and J 4 bases; nucleotides not matched to a gene: 7. This CDR3 has 15 residues. CDR3 protein: CASSLSGDPYNEQFF. CDR3 DNA: TGTGCCAGCAGCCTTAGCGGGGACCCTTACAATGAGCAGTTCTTC.

The genes are TRBV12-3 or TRBV12-4 and TRBJ2-1; 8 nucleotides match TRBD1. The CDR3 length is 11 residues. Germline trimming cut 5 bases from V and 16 bases from J; bases unmatched to any gene: 7. The chain's CDR3 is CASSLGQGCFF. CDR3 DNA: TGTGCCAGCAGTCTCGGACAGGGTTGCTTCTTC.

This clone occurred once. This chain joins TRBV5-6 and TRBJ2-1; D may be TRBD2 (6 bases). Germline V gene lookup returns CDR1 SGHDT and CDR2 YYEEEE. The CDR3 is 13 residues long. With 3 bases removed from V and 14 bases from J, the gap between germline ends came to 18 bases. The CDR3 region has the DNA TGTGCCAGCAGCTACACCCCGACTAGTCATAAGTTCTTC. Its protein product is CASSYTPTSHKFF.

The rearrangement uses TRBV30 and TRBJ1-4; D is uncertain. The CDR3 spans 13 residues. Trimming shortened V by 3 bases and J by 4 bases, and 9 bases separated the two germline ends. Germline V lookup: CDR1 GTSNPN, CDR2 SVGIG (reference sequence). The CDR3 here is CAWRPQFNEKLFF. CDR3 nucleotides: TGTGCCTGGAGACCACAGTTTAATGAAAAACTGTTTTTT.

V is TRBV5-6 and J is TRBJ2-3; a possible D gene is TRBD1 (6 bases). CDR3 length equals 16 residues. Germline V gives CDR1 SGHDT, CDR2 YYEEEE. Trimming pared 0 bases from V and 2 bases from J, leaving 13 bases between. The CDR3 DNA reads TGTGCCAGCAGCTTGGTTACAGGGACCCCCACAGATACGCAGTATTTT. Encoded protein: CASSLVTGTPTDTQYF.

This clone was counted only a few times. The chain combines TRBV2 with TRBJ1-6, with D perhaps matching TRBD1 (6 bases). The germline gives CDR1 SNHLY, CDR2 FYNNEI. Trimming pared 5 bases from V and 7 bases from J, leaving 12 bases between. The CDR3 is made up of 14 amino acids. The CDR3, as DNA: TGTGCCAGCAGTCCCACAGGACAGAATTCACCCCTCCACTTT. Protein: CASSPTGQNSPLHF.

The CDR3 DNA is TGTGCCTGGAGTCCGAGACTCAGGACAGAGACGAACACTGAAGCTTTCTTT. Protein sequence: CAWSPRLRTETNTEAFF. The chain carries TRBV30 and TRBJ1-1; D is possibly TRBD1 (6 bases). From germline, CDR1 is GTSNPN and CDR2 SVGIG (reference sequence). Trimming removed 2 bases from V and 1 base from J, with 20 bases in between. The CDR3 loop spans 17 amino acids.

J is TRBJ2-3 and V is TRBV30; 7 nucleotides line up with TRBD1. J gave up 3 bases and V 3 bases, and 6 bases lay outside the gene matches. The CDR3 spans 14 residues. The germline V gene encodes CDR1 GTSNPN and CDR2 SVGIG (reference sequence). The CDR3 protein is CAWRRRGLTDTQYF. CDR3 in DNA: TGTGCCTGGAGGAGAAGGGGGCTGACAGATACGCAGTATTTT.

The chain employs TRBV6-4 and TRBJ2-1; 9 bases match TRBD1. Germline loops: CDR1 MRHNA, CDR2 SNTAGT. With V trimmed by 0 bases and J by 3 bases, 0 bases remained unmatched. The CDR3 is 15 residues long. Here the CDR3 reads CASSDSTGGYNEQFF. As DNA, the CDR3 is TGTGCCAGCAGTGACTCGACAGGGGGCTACAATGAGCAGTTCTTC.

The gene calls are TRBV18 and TRBJ1-2; weak D call: TRBD1 (5 bases). Trimming removed 6 bases at V and 4 bases at J, with 18 bases between. This CDR3 spans 15 amino acids. CDR1 and CDR2 (germline): KGHSH, LQKENI. The CDR3 DNA follows: TGTGCCAGCTCCATACAGGAGGGGCGGGCCTATGGCTACACCTTC. Encoded protein: CASSIQEGRAYGYTF. The full variable domain, completed using reference TRBV18 and TRBJ1-2, is NAGVMQNPRHLVRRRGQEARLRCSPMKGHSHVYWYRQLPEEGLKFMVYLQKENIIDESGMPKERFSAEFPKEGPSILRIQQVVRGDSAAYFCASSIQEGRAYGYTFGSGTRLTVV.

The chain carries TRBV10-3 and TRBJ2-7; 8 bases are a match to TRBD1. J was trimmed by 2 bases and V by 7 bases; bases with no gene match: 4. From germline, CDR1 is ENHRY and CDR2 SYGVKD. CDR3 length: 13 amino acids. The CDR3: CAIKDRGPYEQYF. CDR3 DNA: TGTGCCATCAAAGACAGGGGACCCTACGAGCAGTACTTC.

The chain joins TRBV24-1 to TRBJ2-3; 7 nucleotides align to TRBD1. After removal of 6 bases from V and 5 bases from J, the junction contained 7 bases not matched to a gene. This CDR3 region has 14 residues. The germline gives CDR1 KGHDR, CDR2 SFDVKD. The CDR3 bases are TGTGCCACCAGTCCGGGGACAGTGAAAGATACGCAGTATTTT. Amino acid sequence: CATSPGTVKDTQYF.

This chain joins TRBV5-1 and TRBJ2-3; 9 nucleotides agree with TRBD2. Trimming at V came to 5 bases and at J to 6 bases, leaving 16 bases not matched to a gene. Germline CDR1 and CDR2: SGHRS and YFSETQ. The CDR3 covers 17 residues. The CDR3 sequence is CASSSSYSGGVVDTQYF. For the CDR3, the DNA is TGCGCCAGCAGTTCCTCCTATAGCGGGGGTGTGGTGGATACGCAGTATTTT.

This chain joins TRBV7-9 and TRBJ1-4, with TRBD1 as a possible D gene (6 bases). Trimming cost V 0 bases and J 2 bases, with 13 bases left between them. The germline CDR1 and CDR2 sequences are SEHNR and FQNEAQ (reference sequence). The CDR3 has 17 amino acids. In DNA, the CDR3 is TGTGCCAGCAGCTTAGCGCGTTTAACAGGGACTAATGAAAAACTGTTTTTT. This translates into CASSLARLTGTNEKLFF.

The chain links TRBV7-2 to TRBJ2-5; possibly TRBD1 for D (6 bases). The germline V and J ends were trimmed by 1 base and 3 bases, with 9 bases remaining between them. Germline CDR1 is SGHTA and CDR2 is FQGNSA. The CDR3 is made up of 14 amino acids. The CDR3 coding sequence is TGTGCCAGCAGCTTAGTATGGACAGAAGAGACCCAGTACTTC. This translates into CASSLVWTEETQYF.

Only a few counts were recorded for this clone. The chain links TRBV29-1 to TRBJ1-2, with 7 bases aligning to TRBD1. Germline V gene data show CDR1 as SQVTM and CDR2 as ANQGSEA. This CDR3 comprises 13 residues. V lost 7 bases, J lost 0 bases, and 5 bases stayed unmatched. The CDR3 loop reads CSADRVSNYGYTF. The DNA of the CDR3 is TGCAGCGCTGACAGGGTCTCTAACTATGGCTACACCTTC.

In regard to this clone: One end of the junction varies from germline; a read error may be responsible. The gene calls are TRBV7-6 and TRBJ1-1; D is possibly TRBD1 (6 bases). This CDR3 contains 13 residues. The germline V gene encodes CDR1 SGHVS and CDR2 FNYEAQ. DNA for the CDR3: TGTGCCAGCAGCGCCACAGGGTGGTCTGAAGCTTTTTTT. It yields the protein CASSATGWSEAFF.